The subject of this entry is one T cell receptor beta chain. The antigen it recognizes is unknown. No base quality information exists; no much larger clone differs at one position. Sequencing took place on an Illumina MiSeq. From the authors' description of their analysis: The Shannon-Wiener index, calculated in VDJtools, was used to measure repertoire diversity. TCRbeta clonotypes with a clonotype frequency of at least 3 were defined as expanded. TCRdb trimmed the raw reads at Q25, called clones with MiXCR and kept productive beta chains. Identical CDR3 protein sequences are pooled into one entry, listed with their most common genes and DNA. None of the V and J calls come from the authors' own analysis; TCRdb made them. The sample table lists over 400 distinct CDR3 sequences, around a sixth of them with a count of one. Of the sample, around 20% is held by the ten largest clones. Bulk UMI-based TCR sequencing was performed on four sorted CD4+ memory subsets (TCM, TEM, IL-7Rhigh TEMRA, IL-7R- TEMRA) to test a precursor-effector relationship among CD4 cytotoxic T cells. Cells were obtained from peripheral blood mononuclear cells isolated from human blood.

The germline V end is reduced by 0 bases and the J end by 3 bases; junction bases left unmatched: 2. The germline V gene encodes CDR1 MGHRA and CDR2 YSYEKL. The CDR3 runs 15 residues from the cysteine to the phenylalanine. The CDR3 DNA has 45 bases and is translated from base 1. The source of the sample is a study of precursors of human CD4 cytotoxic T cells (dated by TCRdb to between 2017 and 2018). Some background on the complete study: In total, more than 11 donors contributed CD4+ memory subsets to the bulk TCR-seq analysis. Sequences for both the TCRalpha and TCRbeta chains came out of the TCR-seq analysis of more than 13 donors (table S7). General findings and caveats noted by the study authors: Only 13 of the 14 donors were included in some bulk TCR-seq comparisons, which suggests that not every subset was available for every donor. The limitation that the direction of differentiation between precursor and effector cells cannot be definitively established by a human observational design was noted by the authors. IL-7Rhigh and IL-7R- TEMRA subsets showed more restricted TCR repertoires, with lower diversity and more expanded clonotypes, than TCM and TEM subsets. Expanded effector clonotypes accounted for a larger share of IL-7Rhigh TEMRA clonotypes than of TEM or TCM clonotypes.

The V gene is TRBV4-1 and the J gene is TRBJ1-5, and TRBD1 aligns with 7 junction nucleotides. Material for sequencing was memory CD4+ T cells from blood (PBMCs). This receptor was obtained from a human donor in good health. CDR3 protein: CASSQEGTANQPQHF. The nucleotide sequence reads as follows: TGCGCCAGCAGCCAAGAAGGGACAGCCAATCAGCCCCAGCATTTT.